Here is one T cell receptor beta chain with its context. The antigen this receptor binds is unknown. No base qualities exist here, and no much larger clone lies one base off it. The same CDR3 can be traced to other DNA sequences in this sample. Its CDR3 holds 10 amino acids, cysteine through phenylalanine. The sequence is cut down to CDR3 DNA, 30 bases in frame from base 1. Trimming takes 3 bases from V and 3 bases from J, and the germline ends sit 2 bases apart. Taken from the germline V gene (reference sequence), the CDR1 and CDR2 loops are DFQATT and SNEGSKA. This sample stems from a study of CD8+ T cells in alopecia areata (dated by TCRdb to about 2018). As for the study more broadly: The treated patients, all with moderate-to-severe alopecia areata, were enrolled in an open-label pilot trial of oral tofacitinib given at 5 to 10 mg twice daily. Tofacitinib was given for 6 to 18 months, followed by 6 months of follow-up off drug to assess delayed response and recurrence. The SALT score, which quantifies the percentage of affected scalp surface area, was used to measure disease severity in treated patients. To study T cell clonal expansion in alopecia areata, the researchers applied high-throughput TCRbeta sequencing to both the C3H/HeJ mouse model and human patients. On the human side, TCRbeta sequencing was run on scalp tissue and on sorted CD4+ and CD8+ peripheral blood T cells from healthy controls and from alopecia areata patients with either patchy or totalis/universalis disease. Biopsies were taken from tofacitinib-treated patients at baseline and at 4 and 24 weeks of treatment, and a later scalp biopsy was taken in several of the tofacitinib-treated patients. Scalp clonality was compared among normal scalp (n=4), patchy alopecia areata scalp (n=8), and alopecia totalis/universalis scalp (n=8). The RNA source kit depended on sample type: the PAXgene miRNA kit for fixed scalp, the miRNeasy kit for PBMCs, and the RNeasy kit for mouse skin. Amplification of TCRbeta CDR3 regions was done by immunoSEQ multiplex PCR using 35 Vbeta forward primers and 13 Jbeta reverse primers.

Overall study outcomes, separate from this receptor: Scalp TCR repertoire analysis is complicated because resident alphabeta T cells in normal human skin are also sequenced, whereas mouse skin is dominated by gammadelta T cells. Many expanded lesional clones were found to persist in scalp and blood during tofacitinib treatment, and relapse after treatment cessation may be partly explained by this persistence. Compared with normal scalp, lesional scalp, particularly in alopecia totalis/universalis, had higher clonality and more expanded CD8+ clones, which suggests antigenic drive. Tofacitinib significantly decreased scalp clonality and the number of expanded CD8+ clones among the top 100 scalp clones. TCR sequences shared between patients were less clear than in mice, possibly partly because of HLA diversity in the patient population. Because the treated cohort was small and had just a single nonresponder, larger studies are needed to establish links between baseline CD8+ expansion and response.

The protocol used for the library was the immunoSEQ multiplex PCR assay. To provide template for TCR sequencing, every sample had RNA extracted and reverse transcribed into cDNA. SuperScript III was used for first-strand cDNA synthesis, primed with a 2:1 mix of oligo-dT and random hexamers. A synthetic immune receptor repertoire was used to measure amplification bias, and any remaining bias was corrected computationally. Per the authors' processing: Raw reads were preprocessed for error removal, and CDR3 was defined according to IMGT conventions as running from the conserved cysteine to phenylalanine. Clonality was computed by normalizing Shannon entropy by log2 of the number of productive unique TCRs and subtracting the result from 1. Whether each scalp clone was CD4 or CD8 was inferred by checking scalp TCRbeta sequences against the CD4 and CD8 repertoires from sorted blood. TCRdb re-hosts the immuneACCESS table, in-frame sequences only. Its copies lack some clones; in the studies checked, an unresolved V gene accounts for under half of them, and the cause for the rest is not known. D and trimming come from the DNA, and the V and J calls and clone size come from that table. This sample holds approximately 300,000 clones; about 62% were observed only once. Around 1.8% of the sample lies in the top ten.

The time point label on this specimen signifies: 24 weeks on oral tofacitinib. The intended sense of this specimen's treatment or condition label: oral pan-JAK inhibitor, 5-10 mg twice daily. Lesional scalp punch biopsies and peripheral blood were collected from alopecia areata patients. After PBMCs were isolated by density centrifugation and stained for CD3, CD4 and CD8, a FACSAria was used to sort CD4+ and CD8+ T cells. Sequencing used CD4+ T cells sorted from blood, obtained at week 24, from a patient treated with tofacitinib. Here the chain combines TRBV20-1 and TRBJ2-5, with the D gene not clear enough to name. The sequence was collected from a human donor with alopecia areata. The DNA sequence follows: TGCAGTGCTAGGAAAGAGACCCAGTACTTC. The encoded protein is CSARKETQYF.